This section outlines one TCR beta chain sequence together with its context. This clonotype was counted a few times. Its antigen is still unknown. The sample holds no much larger clone one base away, and base qualities are not on file. This sample stems from a study of T-cell memory formation after mild COVID-19 (dated by TCRdb to 2020 to 2023). For context, the study as a whole: TCR sequence clusters from the two donors were largely donor specific. In two donors, T-cell clones that expanded and contracted after mild COVID-19 were tracked by sequencing TCRalpha and TCRbeta repertoires over time. Two young, previously healthy adult volunteers, one female and one male, were included in the cohort.

The run used an Illumina NovaSeq 6000. TCRalpha and TCRbeta cDNA libraries were built by 5'RACE with constant-segment primers, adding sample barcodes and unique molecular identifiers. Trizol reagent was used to extract RNA from every sample. The libraries were amplified in two PCR steps, and the second step added a second sample barcode and Illumina TruSeq adapters. Sequencing of the libraries was done on an Illumina NovaSeq, producing 2 x 150 bp paired-end reads. On the study's bioinformatics: The reads were demultiplexed and collapsed into UMI-guided consensus sequences using migec v1.2.7. Using mixcr v2.1.11, UMI consensuses were aligned to TRA and TRB V and J templates and then assembled into clonotypes. Expanded or contracted clonotypes were those called significant by both edgeR and NoisET, with noise models trained on biological replicates. For edgeR calls, the cutoffs were a false discovery rate-adjusted p below 0.01 and a log2 fold-change threshold of 1. PCA with hierarchical clustering of max-normalized trajectories of the 1000 most abundant clonotypes was used as exploratory dynamics analysis. Separately sequenced CD4+ and CD8+ repertoires were used to assign the CD4 or CD8 phenotype of responding clones. The public reads were quality trimmed at Q25 with fastp and then assembled into clones with MiXCR by TCRdb, keeping productive beta chains. Rows with one shared CDR3 protein collapse into an entry with the most common genes and DNA. The V and J calls here are based on TCRdb, not the publication. The sample data list around 300,000 distinct CDR3 sequences, and around 15% of these were observed just once. The ten largest clones take up about a fifth of the sample.

Ficoll-Paque density gradient centrifugation was used to isolate PBMCs. Beyond this particular receptor, the publication reports: SARS-CoV-2 specificity was not confirmed for the second-wave clones peaking on day 37. Only two mild cases were covered in the study, and larger cohorts including severe cases with pre-infection samples were considered necessary. From day 15 to 85, contracting clones showed balanced CD4/CD8 phenotypes, whereas a second wave of clones that expanded from day 15 to 37 leaned towards CD4+. Some responding clones were detected in pre-infection memory, which suggested that pre-existing cross-reactive memory T cells had joined the SARS-CoV-2 response. Contracting CD4+ clones were found mainly in CM and EM memory subsets, while CD8+ clones were enriched in EMRA.

CDR3 length: 14 amino acids, cysteine to phenylalanine. Left in the record is the CDR3 DNA by itself, 42 bases read in frame from the first base. Sequences MDHEN (CDR1) and SYDVKM (CDR2) are obtained from the germline V gene. At the junction V is shortened by 7 bases and J by 0 bases, with 10 bases in between. Sequencing was carried out using PBMCs or a T cell subset sorted from them (not recorded which). Rearrangement joined TRBV28 to TRBJ1-3; confidence is insufficient to name the D gene. The TCR was taken from a man younger than 30 who had mild COVID-19 (a few samples of this study predate the infection). The sample titles of this study are shuffled in the database, so cell type and time point are left out; the donor was told from shared clones. The CDR3 protein is CASTPDRSGNTIYF. The sequence in DNA is TGTGCCAGCACCCCGGACCGCTCTGGAAACACCATATATTTT.